A single sample gave rise to the 15 T cell receptor beta chains below, sequenced in a study of identical twins. TCRdb reprocessed the 5' RACE reads with MiXCR, giving one entry per CDR3 protein. The data show 690,000 or so distinct CDR3 sequences, with less than 7% seen just once and about 2% held by the top ten. Material for sequencing was naive T cells sorted from blood. Receptors were obtained from a young man in good health.

Regarding this clonotype: A much larger clone differs by one base, so this may be a read error. The chain combines TRBV29-1 with TRBJ2-1, with a tentative D call TRBD2 (6 bases). Deletions cut 3 bases from V and 6 bases from J, with 6 bases between. The CDR3 runs to 11 residues. Germline CDR1 SQVTM, CDR2 ANQGSEA. The CDR3 sequence: CSVDGGNEQFF. The DNA of the CDR3 is TGCAGCGTTGACGGGGGCAATGAGCAGTTCTTC.

The chain uses TRBV10-3 and TRBJ2-6, with TRBD1 matching 10 bases. The CDR3 spans 18 residues. Unmatched junction bases numbered 7, after V lost 2 bases and J lost 3 bases. Germline CDR1 and CDR2: ENHRY and SYGVKD. CDR3 coding DNA: TGTGCCATCAGTGAGGGACAGGGGGGGGACTTTGGGGCCAACGTCCTGACTTTC. Its translation is CAISEGQGGDFGANVLTF.

V gene TRBV3-1 combines with J gene TRBJ2-1; 14 bases match TRBD2. CDR3 length: 16 amino acids. V trimming: 4 bases; J trimming: 10 bases; junction bases outside the gene matches: 9. Per the germline V gene, CDR1 is LGHDT and CDR2 is YNNKEL (reference sequence). CDR3 amino acids: CASSLRRGLAGGEQFF. CDR3 DNA: TGTGCCAGCAGCCTCCGACGAGGACTAGCGGGAGGCGAGCAGTTCTTC.

In its sample, this clonotype was seen many times. J is TRBJ2-7 and V is TRBV28; the match to TRBD2 covers 11 bases. From germline, CDR1 is MDHEN and CDR2 SYDVKM. The CDR3 totals 15 residues. V was clipped by 3 bases and J by 5 bases; unmatched bases: 6. The CDR3 sequence: CASSLTSGNIHEQYF. The CDR3 nucleotides are TGTGCCAGCAGTTTGACTAGCGGGAACATCCACGAGCAGTACTTC. Supplemented by reference TRBV28 and TRBJ2-7, the full variable domain reads DVKVTQSSRYLVKRTGEKVFLECVQDMDHENMFWYRQDPGLGLRLIYFSYDVKMKEKGDIPEGYSVSREKKERFSLILESASTNQTSMYLCASSLTSGNIHEQYFGPGTRLTVT.

Only a few counts were recorded for this clonotype. The genes are TRBV4-1 and TRBJ1-5; tentative D call: TRBD1 (5 bases). CDR1 is MGHRA, CDR2 YSYEKL, per germline. The ends were cut back, 4 bases at V and 5 bases at J, with 9 bases in the middle. The CDR3 runs 13 residues. CDR3 sequence reads: CASSLGVYQPQHF. In nucleotides, the CDR3 is TGCGCCAGCAGCCTAGGGGTCTATCAGCCCCAGCATTTT.

This clonotype has a handful of counts. At one of its ends the junction is not consistent with the germline gene, which may arise from a read error. The chain recombines TRBV29-1 with TRBJ2-2; TRBD1 is a possible D gene (5 bases). Germline CDR1 and CDR2: SQVTM and ANQGSEA. The CDR3 covers 14 residues. CDR3 DNA sequence: TGCAGCGTTGAGAAGGGGCACATCAACGGGCAGCTGTTTTTT. This encodes CSVEKGHINGQLFF.

Many counts were recorded for this clonotype. The chain is built from TRBV7-9 and TRBJ1-1, with D possibly matching TRBD1 (6 bases). CDR3 length: 15 residues. V dropped 5 bases and J dropped 1 base, with 14 bases sitting between them. Germline V lookup: CDR1 SEHNR, CDR2 FQNEAQ (reference sequence). The CDR3 is CASSHFGTQNTEAFF. The CDR3 DNA is TGTGCCAGCAGCCACTTTGGGACACAGAACACTGAAGCTTTCTTT.

This clonotype has at least ten counts. The chain has TRBV7-9 and TRBJ2-3; possibly TRBD2 for D (5 bases). Germline CDR1 is SEHNR and CDR2 is FQNEAQ (reference sequence). V shed 8 bases and J shed 14 bases, with 14 bases lying between them. The CDR3 totals 10 residues. The CDR3 DNA reads TGTGCCAGCTCACCGGGAAGTCGGTATTTT. This gives the protein CASSPGSRYF.

This clonotype was seen many times. The J gene is TRBJ1-1, the V gene TRBV27; 7 bases agree with TRBD1. This CDR3 contains 15 residues. CDR1 is MNHEY, CDR2 SMNVEV, per germline (reference sequence). The trim removed 2 bases at V and 5 bases at J, leaving 8 bases unmatched. The CDR3 nucleotides read TGTGCCAGCAGTTTACTTACAGGGGCTGGGACTGAAGCTTTCTTT. Encoded protein: CASSLLTGAGTEAFF.

This clonotype was detected many times. The chain has TRBV12-3 or TRBV12-4 and TRBJ2-5; perhaps TRBD1 as D (5 bases). This CDR3 spans 13 amino acids. Trimming removed 5 bases from V and 4 bases from J, with 11 bases in between. CDR3 protein: CASSVQGRETQYF. Written as DNA, the CDR3 is TGTGCCAGCAGTGTCCAGGGTCGAGAGACCCAGTACTTC.

This clonotype has only a few counts. As DNA, the CDR3 is TGTGCCACCAGCAGAGATACTTCTGCGGCCCGGGGCGAGCAGTACGTC. Residues: CATSRDTSAARGEQYV. The chain is built from TRBV15 and TRBJ2-7, with D tentatively TRBD2 (5 bases). The germline V gene has CDR1 LNHNV and CDR2 YYDKDF (reference sequence). There are 16 residues in the CDR3. The V end lost 0 bases, the J end lost 6 bases, and 18 bases lay between the germline ends.

The sample holds a few counts of this clonotype. The rearrangement uses TRBV7-2 and TRBJ1-4; no clear D gene. Between the trimmed V and J ends, which lost 2 bases and 0 bases, there was a span of 10 bases. CDR3 size: 16 residues. Germline V CDR1 and CDR2: SGHTA, FQGNSA. DNA for the CDR3: TGTGCCAGCAGCTTACGCCCCTCGGCAACTAATGAAAAACTGTTTTTT. Its translation: CASSLRPSATNEKLFF.

The chain recombines TRBV6-1 with TRBJ2-6, with D possibly called TRBD1 or TRBD2 (6 bases each). Germline V gene lookup returns CDR1 MNHNS and CDR2 SASEGT. The length of the CDR3 is 16 residues. Trimming removed 4 bases from V and 1 base from J, with 11 bases in between. CDR3 coding DNA: TGTGCCAGCAGTGCAACAGGGACTTCTGGGGCCAACGTCCTGACTTTC. Encoded protein: CASSATGTSGANVLTF.

This clonotype was detected a few times. The V gene is TRBV20-1, the J gene TRBJ2-3, with a tentative D call TRBD2 (5 bases). This CDR3 spans 14 amino acids. With 0 bases removed from V and 3 bases from J, the gap between germline ends came to 10 bases. Germline CDR1 DFQATT, CDR2 SNEGSKA (reference sequence). The CDR3 region has the DNA TGCAGTGCTAGAGATTACAGAGGGACAGATACGCAGTATTTT. Translated: CSARDYRGTDTQYF.

This clonotype showed up many times. The J gene is TRBJ1-1, the V gene TRBV29-1; D unclear. The germline V gene has CDR1 SQVTM and CDR2 ANQGSEA. V was pared by 3 bases and J by 7 bases, with 12 bases between. CDR3 length: 12 residues. The CDR3 nucleotides are TGCAGCGTTGATTTTCTGGACGATGAAGCTTTCTTT. It translates to CSVDFLDDEAFF.